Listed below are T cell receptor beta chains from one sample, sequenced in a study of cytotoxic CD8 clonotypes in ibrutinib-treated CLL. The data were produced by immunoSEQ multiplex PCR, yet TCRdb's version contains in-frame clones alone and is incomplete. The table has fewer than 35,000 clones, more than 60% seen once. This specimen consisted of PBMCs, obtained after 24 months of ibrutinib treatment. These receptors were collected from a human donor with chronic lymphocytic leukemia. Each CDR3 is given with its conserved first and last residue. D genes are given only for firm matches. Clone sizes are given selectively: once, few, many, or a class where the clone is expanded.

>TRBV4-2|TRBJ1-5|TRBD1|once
CASSRGQGNQPQHF
TGTGCCAGCAGCAGGGGACAGGGGAATCAGCCCCAGCATTTT
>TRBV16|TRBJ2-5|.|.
CASSQWGDLQETQYF
TGTGCCAGCAGCCAATGGGGGGACTTACAAGAGACCCAGTACTTC
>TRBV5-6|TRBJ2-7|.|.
CASSLVALRSYEQYF
TGTGCCAGCAGCTTGGTTGCACTTCGTTCCTACGAGCAGTACTTC
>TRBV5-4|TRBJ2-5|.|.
CASSPGQLQETQYF
TGTGCCAGCAGCCCTGGACAATTGCAAGAGACCCAGTACTTC
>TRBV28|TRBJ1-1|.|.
CASSSRRARGDEAFF
TGTGCCAGCAGTTCCCGTCGGGCCAGAGGGGATGAAGCTTTCTTT
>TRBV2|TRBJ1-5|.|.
CASTPQYSNQPQHF
TGTGCCAGCACCCCGCAGTATAGCAATCAGCCCCAGCATTTT
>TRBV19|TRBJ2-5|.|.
CASSAGQGVETQYF
TGTGCCAGTAGTGCGGGACAAGGAGTCGAGACCCAGTACTTC
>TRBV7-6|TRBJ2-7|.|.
CASSLEPDTYEQYF
TGTGCCAGCAGCTTAGAGCCAGATACCTACGAGCAGTACTTC
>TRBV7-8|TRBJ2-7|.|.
CASSLSPPPPTYEQYF
TGTGCCAGCAGCTTAAGTCCGCCGCCGCCGACCTACGAGCAGTACTTC
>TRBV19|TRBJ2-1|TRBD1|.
CASSMKARGILSYNEQFF
TGTGCCAGTAGTATGAAGGCCAGGGGGATTTTGTCCTACAATGAGCAGTTCTTC
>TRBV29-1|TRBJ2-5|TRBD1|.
CSVDEDRGQETQYF
TGCAGCGTTGACGAGGACAGGGGACAAGAGACCCAGTACTTC
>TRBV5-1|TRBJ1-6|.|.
CASSLGRDNSPLHF
TGCGCCAGCAGCTTGGGTAGGGATAATTCACCCCTCCACTTT
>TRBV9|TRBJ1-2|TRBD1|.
CASSPTGGNYGYTF
TGTGCCAGCAGCCCGACAGGGGGGAACTATGGCTACACCTTC
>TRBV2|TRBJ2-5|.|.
CASTALEQYF
TGTGCCAGCACGGCGTTGGAGCAGTACTTC
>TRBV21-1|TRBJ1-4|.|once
CAISGGVNEKLFF
TGTGCCATTTCAGGAGGGGTTAATGAAAAACTGTTTTTT
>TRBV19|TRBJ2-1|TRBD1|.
CASSPPRGLYNEQFF
TGTGCCAGTAGTCCCCCCAGGGGGCTCTACAATGAGCAGTTCTTC
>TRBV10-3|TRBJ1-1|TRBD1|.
CAIGTGGTEAFF
TGTGCCATCGGTACAGGGGGGACTGAAGCTTTCTTT
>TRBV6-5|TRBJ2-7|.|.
CASSPWGEQYF
TGTGCCAGCAGTCCCTGGGGGGAGCAGTACTTC
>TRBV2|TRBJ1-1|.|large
CARDGGGWTEAFF
TGTGCCAGAGACGGAGGAGGGTGGACTGAAGCTTTCTTT
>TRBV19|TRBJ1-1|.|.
CASRIQGTEAFF
TGTGCCAGTAGGATTCAGGGGACTGAAGCTTTCTTT
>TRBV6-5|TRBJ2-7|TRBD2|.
CASRTSGEYEQYF
TGTGCCAGCCGGACTAGCGGGGAGTACGAGCAGTACTTC
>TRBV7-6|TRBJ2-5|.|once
CASSGTDSRYETQYF
TGTGCCAGCAGCGGGACGGACAGTCGGTATGAGACCCAGTACTTC
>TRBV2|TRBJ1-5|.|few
CASSSQGGLQHF
TGTGCCAGCAGTTCCCAAGGGGGTCTCCAGCATTTT
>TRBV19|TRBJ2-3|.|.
CASSIGGFVQYF
TGTGCCAGTAGTATAGGAGGTTTCGTGCAGTATTTT
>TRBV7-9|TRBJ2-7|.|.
CASSLEGTYEQYF
TGTGCCAGCAGCTTAGAAGGGACCTACGAGCAGTACTTC
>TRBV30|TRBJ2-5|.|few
CAWNKGVVETQYF
TGTGCCTGGAATAAGGGGGTAGTAGAGACCCAGTACTTC
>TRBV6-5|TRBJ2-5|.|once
CASSYSRLGETQYF
TGTGCCAGCAGTTACTCGAGGTTGGGAGAGACCCAGTACTTC
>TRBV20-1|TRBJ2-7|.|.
CSAPRWGEQYF
TGCAGTGCTCCGAGATGGGGCGAGCAGTACTTC
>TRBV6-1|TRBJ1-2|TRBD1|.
CASSVGTGFGYTF
TGTGCCAGCAGTGTAGGGACAGGGTTTGGCTACACCTTC
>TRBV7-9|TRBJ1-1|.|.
CASSLGPLTEAFF
TGTGCCAGCAGCTTAGGCCCCTTGACTGAAGCTTTCTTT
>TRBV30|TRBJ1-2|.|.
CAWSRTRWGRGYTF
TGTGCCTGGAGTAGAACCCGTTGGGGCAGAGGCTACACCTTC
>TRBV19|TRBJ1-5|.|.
CASSARQRQGYSNQPQHF
TGTGCCAGTAGTGCCCGACAGCGCCAAGGGTATAGCAATCAGCCCCAGCATTTT
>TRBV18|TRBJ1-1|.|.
CASSQGVGTEAFF
TGTGCCAGCTCACAGGGCGTGGGCACTGAAGCTTTCTTT
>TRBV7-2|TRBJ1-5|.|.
CASSPQGQQPQHF
TGTGCCAGCAGTCCACAGGGTCAGCAGCCCCAGCATTTT
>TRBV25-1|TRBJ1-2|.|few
CASSTKVNYGYTF
TGTGCCAGCAGCACGAAAGTTAACTATGGCTACACCTTC
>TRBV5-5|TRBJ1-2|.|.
CASSPDSGGYGYTF
TGTGCCAGCAGCCCGGACTCTGGGGGCTATGGCTACACCTTC
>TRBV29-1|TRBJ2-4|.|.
CSATVQNIQYF
TGCAGCGCCACGGTCCAAAACATTCAGTACTTC
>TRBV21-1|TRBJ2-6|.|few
CASSKVWRQGAVGANVLTF
TGTGCCAGCAGCAAGGTTTGGAGACAGGGGGCAGTTGGGGCCAACGTCCTGACTTTC
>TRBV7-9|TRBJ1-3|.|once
CASSLTTIYF
TGTGCCAGCAGTCTTACCACCATATATTTT